The 30 T cell receptor beta chains given below trace back to one sample, sequenced in a study of T cells in localized non-small cell lung cancer. Assay: immunoSEQ multiplex PCR; the TCRdb copy retains only in-frame clones and omits some. Of over a thousand clones listed, about 30% are singletons. The input for sequencing was lung tumor tissue, taken before any cancer treatment. Receptors originate from a male donor at least 60 years old with stage I lung adenocarcinoma.

This clone is medium-sized. The chain employs TRBV11-3 and TRBJ1-4, with TRBD1 matching 8 bases. This CDR3 is built from 15 residues. Germline V gives CDR1 SGHNT, CDR2 YENEEA. J gave up 4 bases and V 5 bases, and 6 bases lay outside the gene matches. The CDR3 bases are TGTGCCAGCAGCGAAGGACAGGGAAATAATGAAAAACTGTTTTTT. It encodes CASSEGQGNNEKLFF.

The table lists this clone with a few counts. The chain carries TRBV6-1 and TRBJ1-2, with D maybe TRBD1 (5 bases). Germline CDR1 MNHNS, CDR2 SASEGT. This CDR3 is built from 14 residues. Trimming removed 0 bases at V and 4 bases at J, with 9 bases between. The DNA for the CDR3 is TGTGCCAGCAGTGAAGCAGGGACGGGCTATGGCTACACCTTC. This codes for CASSEAGTGYGYTF.

This chain joins TRBV5-1 and TRBJ2-1; the match to TRBD2 covers 10 bases. Germline assignment: CDR1 SGHRS and CDR2 YFSETQ. This CDR3 is 16 amino acids long. V was pared by 3 bases and J by 3 bases, with 6 bases of the junction left unmatched. In DNA form, the CDR3 reads TGCGCCAGCAGCTGGAGGGCTAGCGGGGGCTACAATGAGCAGTTCTTC. Translating gives CASSWRASGGYNEQFF.

This clone is categorized as medium-sized. V usage is TRBV11-3 and J usage is TRBJ2-5; the match to TRBD1 covers 11 bases. This CDR3 has 14 residues. In germline, CDR1 is SGHNT, CDR2 YENEEA. The V gene end was trimmed by 5 bases and the J gene end by 4 bases; junction bases not matched to a gene: 3. The CDR3 DNA reads TGTGCCAGCAGCCTCGGGACAGGGGGAGAGACCCAGTACTTC. This gives the protein CASSLGTGGETQYF.

This clone was observed a few times. The chain couples TRBV30 to TRBJ1-2, with D unclear. This CDR3 spans 14 amino acids. Between the trimmed V and J ends, which lost 4 bases and 0 bases, there was a span of 12 bases. The germline gives CDR1 GTSNPN, CDR2 SVGIG (reference sequence). The CDR3 here is CAWTYDRANYGYTF. CDR3 nucleotides: TGTGCCTGGACTTACGACCGAGCTAACTATGGCTACACCTTC.

The rearrangement uses TRBV5-1 and TRBJ1-3; a weak D match, TRBD1 (6 bases). CDR3 length: 16 residues. Germline CDR1 SGHRS, CDR2 YFSETQ. V lost 3 bases, J lost 0 bases, and 13 bases lay in between. In DNA, the CDR3 is TGCGCCAGCAGCTCAGGACAGATCCACTCTGGAAACACCATATATTTT. This sequence encodes CASSSGQIHSGNTIYF.

The genes are TRBV11-3 and TRBJ2-7; D remains ambiguous. Between the trimmed V and J ends, which lost 5 bases and 1 base, there was a span of 15 bases. The germline CDR1 and CDR2 sequences are SGHNT and YENEEA. The CDR3 contains 15 residues. The CDR3 DNA sequence: TGTGCCAGCAGCCCGAAAGGCGGCCCTTCCTACGAGCAGTACTTC. Translating it yields CASSPKGGPSYEQYF.

The chain joins TRBV5-1 to TRBJ1-1; 9 positions match TRBD1. This CDR3 region has 17 residues. Germline trimming cut 0 bases from V and 5 bases from J; bases unmatched to any gene: 11. The germline gives CDR1 SGHRS, CDR2 YFSETQ. DNA of the CDR3: TGCGCCAGCAGCTTGGGGACGGGACAGGGCGGGGGTACTGAAGCTTTCTTT. Translating gives CASSLGTGQGGGTEAFF.

This clone was seen a few times. The gene calls are TRBV6-1 and TRBJ2-7, with TRBD2 matching 7 bases. The CDR3 extends over 14 amino acids. J gave up 0 bases and V 1 base, and 0 bases lay outside the gene matches. CDR1 and CDR2 (germline): MNHNS, SASEGT. The CDR3 bases are TGTGCCAGCAGTGAAGGGGGGGGCTCCTACGAGCAGTACTTC. It codes for CASSEGGGSYEQYF.

V gene TRBV6-8 combines with J gene TRBJ2-6; D is uncertain. V was trimmed by 0 bases and J by 1 base, leaving 7 bases between them. Germline assignment: CDR1 MNHGY and CDR2 SAAAGT. The CDR3 has 16 amino acids. This chain's CDR3 is CASSYSLQSGANVLTF. CDR3 nucleotide sequence: TGTGCCAGCAGTTACTCGTTACAATCTGGGGCCAACGTCCTGACTTTC.

This clone was counted between two and nine times. The rearrangement uses TRBV6-8 and TRBJ1-2; maybe TRBD1 (5 bases). This CDR3 is 14 amino acids long. The germline V gene has CDR1 MNHGY and CDR2 SAAAGT. Trimming stripped 2 bases from V and 8 bases from J, with 15 bases between. The CDR3 DNA is TGTGCCAGCAGTTACAAGGACCAGGGTTTCGGCTACACCTTC. This codes for CASSYKDQGFGYTF.

Within the sample, this clone is medium-sized (0.01 to 0.1%). V and J are TRBV11-3 and TRBJ1-1, with D perhaps matching TRBD1 (6 bases). Germline CDR1 SGHNT, CDR2 YENEEA. CDR3 length: 16 amino acids. Deletions cut 5 bases from V and 0 bases from J, with 16 bases between. The CDR3 DNA is TGTGCCAGCAGCCGTTACAGGGAGGTTATGAACACTGAAGCTTTCTTT. This sequence encodes CASSRYREVMNTEAFF.

J is TRBJ2-1 and V is TRBV6-8; TRBD2 matches at 9 bases. The CDR3 extends over 15 amino acids. V shed 6 bases and J 10 bases; nucleotides not matched to a gene: 13. The V gene's germline CDR1 is MNHGY and CDR2 SAAAGT. This chain's CDR3 is CASREGPRTSAEQFF. The CDR3 DNA reads TGTGCCAGCAGGGAAGGACCCCGGACTAGCGCCGAGCAGTTCTTC.

The chain combines TRBV11-3 with TRBJ1-1; 7 bases are shared with TRBD1. Germline trimming cut 5 bases from V and 1 base from J; bases unmatched to any gene: 4. This CDR3 comprises 14 residues. CDR1 SGHNT and CDR2 YENEEA come from the germline V gene. The CDR3 is CASSLGQANTEAFF. In DNA, the CDR3 is TGTGCCAGCAGCCTTGGACAGGCGAACACTGAAGCTTTCTTT.

This clone has only a few counts. The genes are TRBV6-8 and TRBJ1-2; the D is unclear. Germline CDR1 MNHGY, CDR2 SAAAGT. The germline V and J ends were trimmed by 2 bases and 4 bases, with 5 bases remaining between them. The CDR3 loop spans 12 amino acids. The CDR3 region has the DNA TGTGCCAGCAGTTACCGGGGCTATGGCTACACCTTC. Amino acids: CASSYRGYGYTF.

The rearrangement links TRBV5-1 to TRBJ1-3; D call uncertain. The CDR3 runs to 16 residues. V was pared by 0 bases and J by 0 bases, with 10 bases between. Germline lookup yields CDR1 SGHRS and CDR2 YFSETQ. CDR3 region: CASSLEPASSGNTIYF. The CDR3 DNA reads as TGCGCCAGCAGCTTGGAGCCAGCTTCCTCTGGAAACACCATATATTTT.

The chain has TRBV19 and TRBJ1-5; a weak D match, TRBD1 (5 bases). The CDR3 totals 14 residues. In germline, CDR1 is LNHDA, CDR2 SQIVND (reference sequence). V lost 3 bases to trimming and J lost 6 bases, with 12 bases between them. The CDR3 coding sequence is TGTGCCAGTAGTATTGGGCAGGGTGGTCAGCCCCAGCATTTT. Translating gives CASSIGQGGQPQHF.

This clone was picked up a small number of times. The gene calls are TRBV11-3 and TRBJ2-2; maybe TRBD2 (5 bases). The V end was cut by 1 base, the J end by 5 bases, with 11 bases between. CDR1 is SGHNT, CDR2 YENEEA, per germline. The CDR3 contains 15 residues. In nucleotides, the CDR3 is TGTGCCAGCAGCTTAGGCCTAGCCCGAACCGGGGAGCTGTTTTTT. As protein: CASSLGLARTGELFF. Together with reference TRBV11-3 and TRBJ2-2, the CDR3 gives the full variable domain: EAGVVQSPRYKIIEKKQPVAFWCNPISGHNTLYWYLQNLGQGPELLIRYENEEAVDDSQLPKDRFSAERLKGVDSTLKIQPAELGDSAVYLCASSLGLARTGELFFGEGSRLTVL.

V and J are TRBV6-8 and TRBJ2-2; D remains ambiguous. Germline CDR1 reads MNHGY; CDR2 reads SAAAGT. The V gene lost 7 bases and the J gene lost 8 bases, with 17 bases spanning the gap. The CDR3 contains 14 residues. CDR3 loop: CASILRADKGELFF. In nucleotides, the CDR3 is TGTGCCAGCATCCTCCGGGCCGACAAAGGGGAGCTGTTTTTT.

This sequence joins TRBV2 and TRBJ2-2; 10 bases are shared with TRBD1. V shed 6 bases and J 5 bases; nucleotides not matched to a gene: 6. This CDR3 region has 15 residues. The germline V gene has CDR1 SNHLY and CDR2 FYNNEI. CDR3 bases: TGTGCCAGCAGACGGTGGACAGGGGGGACCGGGGAGCTGTTTTTT. It codes for CASRRWTGGTGELFF.

This clone showed up just a few times. The J gene is TRBJ1-5, the V gene TRBV6-8; D is unresolved. Trimming cost V 6 bases and J 2 bases, with 14 bases left between them. The CDR3 is made up of 15 amino acids. The germline CDR1 and CDR2 sequences are MNHGY and SAAAGT. The CDR3 coding sequence is TGTGCCAGCAGAAACTTCAAGGGCGGCAATCAGCCCCAGCATTTT. Its translation is CASRNFKGGNQPQHF.

This clone appeared a few times. This chain links TRBV4-1 with TRBJ2-6; TRBD1 agrees at 7 bases. Looked up from germline, CDR1 is MGHRA and CDR2 is YSYEKL. V gave up 9 bases and J gave up 2 bases; unmatched junction bases: 10. This CDR3 contains 16 residues. DNA for the CDR3: TGCGCCAGAGCGGAGACAGGGCTCCCTGGGGCCAACGTCCTGACTTTC. The encoded protein is CARAETGLPGANVLTF.

This clone was recorded a few times. The rearrangement uses TRBV19 and TRBJ2-7; 8 nucleotides agree with TRBD2. V shed 2 bases and J 4 bases; nucleotides not matched to a gene: 10. Germline loops: CDR1 LNHDA, CDR2 SQIVND (reference sequence). There are 16 residues in the CDR3. In nucleotides, the CDR3 is TGTGCCAGTAGTATAACGTTTCCGGGAGGGCCTTACGAGCAGTACTTC. It translates to CASSITFPGGPYEQYF.

The J gene is TRBJ2-7, the V gene TRBV28, with TRBD2 matching 7 bases. The CDR3 runs 15 residues. CDR1 is MDHEN, CDR2 SYDVKM, per germline. The V gene end was trimmed by 5 bases and the J gene end by 6 bases; junction bases not matched to a gene: 13. CDR3 residues: CASSQLYRGGSEQYF. DNA of the CDR3: TGTGCCAGCAGTCAACTGTACCGGGGAGGGAGCGAGCAGTACTTC.

The chain recombines TRBV11-3 with TRBJ2-6; D is possibly TRBD1 (6 bases). Trimming took 2 bases from V and 1 from J, leaving 12 bases between them. This CDR3 is built from 17 residues. Germline V gene sequence: CDR1 SGHNT, CDR2 YENEEA. The CDR3 protein is CASSLTYRESGANVLTF. CDR3 nucleotide sequence: TGTGCCAGCAGCTTAACATACAGGGAATCTGGGGCCAACGTCCTGACTTTC.

The chain combines TRBV11-3 with TRBJ2-3, with a tentative D call TRBD2 (5 bases). The CDR3 sequence is 14 residues long. CDR1 is SGHNT and CDR2 is YENEEA in the germline V gene. V gave up 6 bases and J gave up 0 bases, with 10 bases separating them. This CDR3 reads CASSRGTSTDTQYF. CDR3 bases: TGTGCCAGCAGTCGGGGAACCAGCACAGATACGCAGTATTTT.

By sample share, this clone is medium-sized. V gene TRBV11-3 combines with J gene TRBJ2-7, with 14 bases that match TRBD2. This CDR3 is 16 amino acids long. CDR1 and CDR2 from the germline V gene are SGHNT and YENEEA. The junction had 3 bases not matched to a gene; V was cut back by 5 bases and J by 0 bases. The CDR3 coding sequence is TGTGCCAGCAGCCTGGGACTAGCGGGAGACTCCTACGAGCAGTACTTC. This encodes CASSLGLAGDSYEQYF.

This clone showed up just a few times. The chain uses TRBV9 and TRBJ2-4; 7 positions agree with TRBD2. The CDR3 runs to 15 residues. Germline CDR1 reads SGDLS; CDR2 reads YYNGEE. Germline trimming cut 5 bases from V and 1 base from J; bases unmatched to any gene: 6. The DNA of the CDR3 is TGTGCCAGCAGTGAGAGCGGGGAGGCCAAAAACATTCAGTACTTC. Encoded protein: CASSESGEAKNIQYF. Full variable domain (remainder filled in from reference TRBV9 and TRBJ2-4): DSGVTQTPKHLITATGQRVTLRCSPRSGDLSVYWYQQSLDQGLQFLIQYYNGEERAKGNILERFSAQQFPDLHSELNLSSLELGDSALYFCASSESGEAKNIQYFGAGTRLSVL.

By frequency in the sample, this clone is large (0.1 to 1%). The CDR3 is CAISESGGWGDTQYF. CDR3 coding DNA: TGTGCCATCAGTGAGTCAGGAGGATGGGGGGATACGCAGTATTTT. The chain recombines TRBV10-3 with TRBJ2-3; D is perhaps TRBD1 or TRBD2 (5 bases each). The CDR3 covers 15 residues. With 0 bases removed from V and 6 bases from J, the gap between germline ends came to 13 bases. Germline V lookup: CDR1 ENHRY, CDR2 SYGVKD.

V is TRBV11-3 and J is TRBJ2-4; D remains unclear. Trimming shortened V by 0 bases and J by 0 bases, and 9 bases separated the two germline ends. The germline gives CDR1 SGHNT, CDR2 YENEEA. This CDR3 has 16 amino acids. The CDR3 sequence: CASSLDRVQAKNIQYF. The CDR3 DNA follows: TGTGCCAGCAGCTTAGATCGGGTCCAAGCCAAAAACATTCAGTACTTC.